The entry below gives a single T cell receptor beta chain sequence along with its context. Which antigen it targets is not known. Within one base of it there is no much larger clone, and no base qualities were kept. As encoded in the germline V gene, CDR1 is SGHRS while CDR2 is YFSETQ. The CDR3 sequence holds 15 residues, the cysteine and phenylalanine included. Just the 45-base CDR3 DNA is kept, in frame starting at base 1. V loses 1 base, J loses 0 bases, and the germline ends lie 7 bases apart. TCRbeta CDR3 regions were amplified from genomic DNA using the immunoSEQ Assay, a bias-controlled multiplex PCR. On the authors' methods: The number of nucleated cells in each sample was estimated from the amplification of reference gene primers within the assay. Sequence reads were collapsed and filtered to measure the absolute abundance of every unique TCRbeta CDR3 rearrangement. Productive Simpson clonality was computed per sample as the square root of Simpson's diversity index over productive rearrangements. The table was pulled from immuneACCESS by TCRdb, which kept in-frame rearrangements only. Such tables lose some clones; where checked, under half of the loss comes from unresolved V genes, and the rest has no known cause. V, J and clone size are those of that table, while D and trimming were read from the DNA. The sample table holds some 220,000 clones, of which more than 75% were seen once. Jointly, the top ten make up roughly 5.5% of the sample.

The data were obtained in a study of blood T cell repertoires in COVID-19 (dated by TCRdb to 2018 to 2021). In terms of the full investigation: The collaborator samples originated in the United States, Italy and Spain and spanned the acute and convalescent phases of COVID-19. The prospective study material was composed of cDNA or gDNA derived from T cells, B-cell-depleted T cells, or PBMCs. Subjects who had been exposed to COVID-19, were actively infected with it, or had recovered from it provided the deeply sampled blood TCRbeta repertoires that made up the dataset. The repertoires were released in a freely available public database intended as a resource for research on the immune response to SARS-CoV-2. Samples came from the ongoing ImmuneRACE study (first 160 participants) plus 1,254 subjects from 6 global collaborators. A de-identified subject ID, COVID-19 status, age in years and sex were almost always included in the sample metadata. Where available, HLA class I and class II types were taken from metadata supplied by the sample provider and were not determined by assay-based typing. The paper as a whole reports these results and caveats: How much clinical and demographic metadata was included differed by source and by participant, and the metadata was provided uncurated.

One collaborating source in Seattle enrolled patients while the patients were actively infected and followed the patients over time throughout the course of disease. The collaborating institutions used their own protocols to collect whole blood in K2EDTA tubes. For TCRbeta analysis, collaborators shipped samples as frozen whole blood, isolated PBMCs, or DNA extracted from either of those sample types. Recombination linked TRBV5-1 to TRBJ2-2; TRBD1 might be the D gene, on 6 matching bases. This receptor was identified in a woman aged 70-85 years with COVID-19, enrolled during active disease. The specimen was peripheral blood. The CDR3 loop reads CASSLTGPNTGELFF. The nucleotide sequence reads TGCGCCAGCAGCTTGACAGGGCCGAACACCGGGGAGCTGTTTTTT.